The 23 T cell receptor beta chains reported below all come from one sample, sequenced in a study of response to subunit inactivated influenza vaccine. MiXCR, applied by TCRdb to the RT-PCR reads, yields one record per CDR3 protein. Among about 500,000 distinct CDR3 sequences listed, approximately 7.3% were seen once. The sequencing here drew on PBMCs from blood, taken approximately 25 months after vaccination. The receptors were sampled from a man aged 50 to 69 who received an inactivated influenza vaccine.

V is TRBV14 and J is TRBJ2-7; D is tentatively TRBD1 or TRBD2 (5 bases each). The germline V gene has CDR1 SGHDN and CDR2 FVKESK. CDR3 length equals 15 residues. V dropped 4 bases and J dropped 2 bases, with 15 bases sitting between them. CDR3 in amino acids: CASSPFGTETYEQYF. The CDR3 bases are TGTGCCAGCAGCCCCTTCGGGACCGAGACCTACGAGCAGTACTTC.

Ten or more counts support this clonotype. The V call is TRBV7-3, the J call TRBJ2-2; TRBD2 aligns across 7 bases. The V gene end was trimmed by 0 bases and the J gene end by 5 bases; junction bases not matched to a gene: 3. CDR1 and CDR2 from the germline V gene are SGHTA and FQGTGA. CDR3 size: 15 residues. The CDR3, as DNA: TGTGCCAGCAGCTTAACTGGCGGGAGAACCGGGGAGCTGTTTTTT. This sequence encodes CASSLTGGRTGELFF. The variable domain in full, with the rest retrieved from reference TRBV7-3 and TRBJ2-2, is GAGVSQTPSNKVTEKGKYVELRCDPISGHTALYWYRQSLGQGPEFLIYFQGTGAADDSGLPNDRFFAVRPEGSVSTLKIQRTERGDSAVYLCASSLTGGRTGELFFGEGSRLTVL.

This clonotype was detected many times. The CDR3 protein is CASSFRGAGGAVTEAFF. For the CDR3, the DNA is TGTGCCAGCAGTTTTAGAGGGGCAGGGGGGGCGGTAACTGAAGCTTTCTTT. The chain recombines TRBV12-3 or TRBV12-4 with TRBJ1-1, with 7 bases lining up with TRBD1. This CDR3 spans 17 amino acids. J gave up 5 bases and V 3 bases, and 15 bases lay outside the gene matches.

The chain links TRBV7-2 to TRBJ2-1; D unclear. This CDR3 is 15 amino acids long. V shed 2 bases and J shed 0 bases, with 8 bases lying between them. Germline V lookup: CDR1 SGHTA, CDR2 FQGNSA. CDR3 DNA sequence: TGTGCCAGCAGCTTATCCGAGAGCTCCTACAATGAGCAGTTCTTC. The encoded protein is CASSLSESSYNEQFF.

The chain links TRBV5-1 to TRBJ2-3; possible D gene TRBD2, 7 bases. Between the trimmed V and J ends, which lost 5 bases and 1 base, there was a span of 20 bases. Germline lookup yields CDR1 SGHRS and CDR2 YFSETQ. The CDR3 extends over 17 amino acids. The CDR3 DNA sequence: TGCGCCAGCAGGCTGGAGGTGGCGGGGGCGGGCACAGATACGCAGTATTTT. As protein: CASRLEVAGAGTDTQYF.

This clonotype has a count of ten or more. The chain is built from TRBV27 and TRBJ2-3, with TRBD2 as a possible D gene (5 bases). Trimming took off 6 bases at V and 2 bases at J, with 12 bases between the two ends. The CDR3 loop spans 14 amino acids. Germline V CDR1 and CDR2: MNHEY, SMNVEV (reference sequence). The CDR3 region has the DNA TGTGCCAGCAGGAGGAGAGGGATCACAGATACGCAGTATTTT. It encodes CASRRRGITDTQYF.

This clonotype appeared many times. The chain carries TRBV20-1 and TRBJ1-1; D remains ambiguous. CDR1 and CDR2 from the germline V gene are DFQATT and SNEGSKA (reference sequence). The CDR3 is 12 amino acids. Trimming took 7 bases from V and 6 from J, leaving 15 bases between them. CDR3 residues: CSVEGFIAEAFF. The CDR3 region has the DNA TGCAGTGTGGAAGGGTTTATAGCTGAAGCTTTCTTT.

This clonotype has ten or more counts. V usage is TRBV7-3 and J usage is TRBJ2-7; D ambiguous. CDR1 and CDR2 (germline): SGHTA, FQGTGA. This CDR3 spans 13 amino acids. Trimming shortened V by 5 bases and J by 3 bases, and 11 bases separated the two germline ends. The CDR3 region is CASSPSPNYEQYF. In DNA, the CDR3 is TGTGCCAGCAGCCCCTCCCCTAACTACGAGCAGTACTTC. Full variable domain (rest looked up from reference TRBV7-3 and TRBJ2-7): GAGVSQTPSNKVTEKGKYVELRCDPISGHTALYWYRQSLGQGPEFLIYFQGTGAADDSGLPNDRFFAVRPEGSVSTLKIQRTERGDSAVYLCASSPSPNYEQYFGPGTRLTVT.

This chain uses TRBV4-2 with TRBJ1-2; no firm D call. The CDR3 spans 13 residues. The V gene's germline CDR1 is LGHNA and CDR2 YNFKEQ. V was shortened by 0 bases and J by 4 bases, with 6 bases between the two germline ends. CDR3 sequence: CASSQEPGYGYTF. The DNA for the CDR3 is TGTGCCAGCAGCCAAGAGCCCGGCTATGGCTACACCTTC.

CDR3 in amino acids: CASSSYGTGNSQPQHF. Written as DNA, the CDR3 is TGTGCCAGCAGCTCGTACGGGACAGGGAATAGTCAGCCCCAGCATTTT. The V gene is TRBV5-8, the J gene TRBJ1-5; 9 nucleotides match TRBD1. This CDR3 has 16 amino acids. Germline lookup yields CDR1 SGHTS and CDR2 YDEGEE. J was trimmed by 6 bases and V by 3 bases; bases with no gene match: 10.

This clonotype has ten or more counts. The V call is TRBV12-3 or TRBV12-4, the J call TRBJ2-3; D remains unclear. V gave up 6 bases and J gave up 2 bases, with 3 bases separating them. The CDR3 length is 11 residues. The CDR3 here is CASRDTDTQYF. The CDR3 DNA reads TGTGCCAGCAGAGACACAGATACGCAGTATTTT.

The chain employs TRBV10-3 and TRBJ2-1, with 12 bases that match TRBD2. Looked up from germline, CDR1 is ENHRY and CDR2 is SYGVKD. V dropped 3 bases and J dropped 6; count of bases not matched to a gene: 6. This CDR3 region has 16 residues. CDR3 residues: CAISERLAGVGNEQFF. The CDR3 coding sequence is TGTGCCATCAGTGAAAGACTAGCGGGAGTCGGCAATGAGCAGTTCTTC.

This clonotype has just a few counts. The rearrangement links TRBV30 to TRBJ2-5; 7 positions agree with TRBD1. Per the germline V gene, CDR1 is GTSNPN and CDR2 is SVGIG (reference sequence). The V and J ends lost 5 bases and 1 base, in that order; junction bases with no gene match: 10. The CDR3 is 15 residues long. CDR3 amino acids: CAWGAGTDLQETQYF. DNA for the CDR3: TGTGCCTGGGGGGCTGGGACAGATCTCCAAGAGACCCAGTACTTC.

This clonotype was seen a few times. The rearrangement links TRBV29-1 to TRBJ2-1; perhaps TRBD1 as D (6 bases). The CDR3 length is 15 residues. The germline V gene has CDR1 SQVTM and CDR2 ANQGSEA. Trimming removed 6 bases at V and 3 bases at J, with 18 bases between. In nucleotides, the CDR3 is TGCAGCGTGACGAGGACAGCCATCGGCTACAATGAGCAGTTCTTC. Amino acid sequence: CSVTRTAIGYNEQFF.

Ten or more counts support this clonotype. The V gene is TRBV7-2, the J gene TRBJ1-4, with D uncertain. V shed 0 bases and J shed 5 bases, with 7 bases lying between them. Germline lookup yields CDR1 SGHTA and CDR2 FQGNSA. The CDR3 extends over 14 amino acids. In DNA, the CDR3 is TGTGCCAGCAGCTTAGCGACCCTAAATGAAAAACTGTTTTTT. This translates into CASSLATLNEKLFF.

The chain links TRBV7-9 to TRBJ2-7, with 11 bases matching TRBD1. Germline CDR1 and CDR2: SEHNR and FQNEAQ (reference sequence). Trimming cost V 4 bases and J 4 bases; bases outside gene matches: 3. The CDR3 contains 14 residues. The CDR3 here is CASSWGQGVYEQYF. DNA for the CDR3: TGTGCCAGCAGCTGGGGACAGGGGGTATACGAGCAGTACTTC.

This clonotype appeared many times. This chain links TRBV7-9 with TRBJ2-1; no firm D call. Germline CDR1 is SEHNR and CDR2 is FQNEAQ (reference sequence). V was shortened by 5 bases and J by 4 bases, with 12 bases between the two germline ends. The CDR3 runs 14 residues. As DNA, the CDR3 is TGTGCCAGCAGCATCTCGACGGAATACAATGAGCAGTTCTTC. Translating gives CASSISTEYNEQFF.

In its sample, this clonotype was seen a few times. The J gene is TRBJ2-1, the V gene TRBV4-3, with TRBD2 matching over 13 bases. Trimming cost V 0 bases and J 0 bases; bases outside gene matches: 8. The CDR3 has 20 residues. CDR1 is LGHNA, CDR2 YSLEER, per germline. Written as DNA, the CDR3 is TGCGCCAGCAGCCAAGAATATACTAGCGGGAGGGCCATCTCCTACAATGAGCAGTTCTTC. Amino acid sequence: CASSQEYTSGRAISYNEQFF.

The V call is TRBV5-1, the J call TRBJ2-2; perhaps TRBD1 as D (6 bases). The CDR3 runs 15 residues. The V end lost 4 bases, the J end lost 6 bases, and 16 bases lay between the germline ends. CDR1 SGHRS and CDR2 YFSETQ come from the germline V gene. DNA for the CDR3: TGCGCCAGCAGCAAACAGGGTTCTTTTGCCGGGGAGCTGTTTTTT. Encoded protein: CASSKQGSFAGELFF.

The CDR3 region is CSVSPSGGTGELFF. In DNA, the CDR3 is TGCAGCGTTTCCCCCTCAGGGGGTACCGGGGAGCTGTTTTTT. The V and J genes are TRBV29-1 and TRBJ2-2; 7 bases are shared with TRBD1. The CDR3 sequence is 14 residues long. The germline V gene has CDR1 SQVTM and CDR2 ANQGSEA. V lost 5 bases to trimming and J lost 5 bases; unmatched junction nucleotides: 8.

This clonotype was picked up many times. The gene calls are TRBV9 and TRBJ2-1; the match to TRBD2 covers 12 bases. In germline, CDR1 is SGDLS, CDR2 YYNGEE. The trim removed 2 bases at V and 4 bases at J, leaving 1 base unmatched. This CDR3 has 15 residues. CDR3 sequence: CASSVLAGGYNEQFF. CDR3 nucleotide sequence: TGTGCCAGCAGCGTGCTAGCGGGAGGGTACAATGAGCAGTTCTTC.

This clonotype appeared many times. This rearrangement joins TRBV25-1 to TRBJ2-1, with D possibly TRBD2 on 5 matching bases. Trimming removed 1 base at V and 6 bases at J, with 16 bases between. Looked up from germline, CDR1 is MGHDK and CDR2 is SYGVNS. The CDR3 has 16 amino acids. The CDR3 DNA is TGTGCCAGCAGTGAATTCCGCGGAAGGGAGTCCAATGAGCAGTTCTTC. Translating gives CASSEFRGRESNEQFF. Supplemented by reference TRBV25-1 and TRBJ2-1, the full variable domain reads EADIYQTPRYLVIGTGKKITLECSQTMGHDKMYWYQQDPGMELHLIHYSYGVNSTEKGDLSSESTVSRIRTEHFPLTLESARPSHTSQYLCASSEFRGRESNEQFFGPGTRLTVL.

This clonotype has only a few counts. J is TRBJ1-4 and V is TRBV4-3; no clear D gene. Per germline, CDR1 LGHNA and CDR2 YSLEER. The CDR3 extends over 13 amino acids. V was trimmed by 0 bases and J by 15 bases, leaving 14 bases between them. The CDR3 here is CASSQELRDQVFF. The CDR3 nucleotides read TGCGCCAGCAGCCAAGAACTGCGTGATCAGGTGTTTTTT.